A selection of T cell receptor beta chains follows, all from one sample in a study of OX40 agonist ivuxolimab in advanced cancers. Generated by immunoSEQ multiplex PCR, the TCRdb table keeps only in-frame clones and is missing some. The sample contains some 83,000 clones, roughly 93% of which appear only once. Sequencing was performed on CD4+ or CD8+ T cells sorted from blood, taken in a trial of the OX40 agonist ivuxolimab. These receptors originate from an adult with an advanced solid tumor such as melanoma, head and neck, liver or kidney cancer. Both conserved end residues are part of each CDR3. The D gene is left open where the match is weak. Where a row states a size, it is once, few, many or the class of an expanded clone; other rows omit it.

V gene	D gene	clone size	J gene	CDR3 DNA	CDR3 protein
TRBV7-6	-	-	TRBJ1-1	TGTGCCAGCAGCTTAGCTCGGGACTTGAACACTGAAGCTTTCTTT	CASSLARDLNTEAFF
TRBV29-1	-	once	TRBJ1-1	TGCAGCGTTGATCCTGCTGAAGCTTTCTTT	CSVDPAEAFF
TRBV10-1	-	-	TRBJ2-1	TGCGCCAGCAGTGAGGGCTATCACAATGAGCAGTTCTTC	CASSEGYHNEQFF
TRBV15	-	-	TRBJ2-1	TGTGCCACCAGCAGAGGGAGAGGCAATGAGCAGTTCTTC	CATSRGRGNEQFF
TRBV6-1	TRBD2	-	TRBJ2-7	TGTGCCAGCAGTTTGCTAGCGGGAGAGTTCGACGAGCAGTACTTC	CASSLLAGEFDEQYF
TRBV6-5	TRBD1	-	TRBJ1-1	TGTGCCAGCAGTTACTCGGGACAGCTTGGCACTGAAGCTTTCTTT	CASSYSGQLGTEAFF
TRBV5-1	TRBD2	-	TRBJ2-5	TGCGCCAGCGCCGGGACTAGCGGGGGACCTCAAGAGACCCAGTACTTC	CASAGTSGGPQETQYF
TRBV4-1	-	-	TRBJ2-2	TGCGCCAGCAGCCAAGATTCCGGACCGAACACCGGGGAGCTGTTTTTT	CASSQDSGPNTGELFF
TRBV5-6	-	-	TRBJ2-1	TGTGCCAGCACCAAGGGGGGGTCCTACAATGAGCAGTTCTTC	CASTKGGSYNEQFF
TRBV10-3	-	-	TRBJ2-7	TGTGCCATCAGTGAGGGACTTACCTCCTACGAGCAGTACTTC	CAISEGLTSYEQYF
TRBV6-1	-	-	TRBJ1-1	TGTGCCAGCAGAGAACCGGGACAGAACACTGAAGCTTTCTTT	CASREPGQNTEAFF
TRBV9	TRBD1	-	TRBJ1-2	TGTGCCAGCACAAAAACAGGGGTTCGTAACTATGGCTACACCTTC	CASTKTGVRNYGYTF
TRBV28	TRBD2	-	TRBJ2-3	TGTGCCAGCAGTTCCCGGACTAGCGGGGATGGAGATACGCAGTATTTT	CASSSRTSGDGDTQYF
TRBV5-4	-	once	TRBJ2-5	TGTGCCAGCAGCCCCGGTGTGGCAAAAGAGACCCAGTACTTC	CASSPGVAKETQYF
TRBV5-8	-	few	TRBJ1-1	TGTGCCAGCAGCTTCAGTTCCCACGCCAGGGTGGCTTTCTTT	CASSFSSHARVAFF
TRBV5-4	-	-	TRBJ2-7	TGTGCCAGCAGCTTGACGGACAGCCACTCCTACGAGCAGTACTTC	CASSLTDSHSYEQYF
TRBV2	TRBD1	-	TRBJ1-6	TGTGCCAGCAGTGAAGGTGCCGGGGGGACAGGGGGCTTTTCACCCCTCCACTTT	CASSEGAGGTGGFSPLHF
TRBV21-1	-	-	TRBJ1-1	TGTGCCAGCAGCATCTCACCGGGACAGGGTACTGAAGCTTTCTTT	CASSISPGQGTEAFF
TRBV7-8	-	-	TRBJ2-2	TGTGCCAGCAGCTTAGTTTATAGGGGGAACGAGGAGCTGTTTTTT	CASSLVYRGNEELFF
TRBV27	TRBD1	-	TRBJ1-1	TGTGCCAGCCTGGACAGGTCGAACACTGAAGCTTTCTTT	CASLDRSNTEAFF
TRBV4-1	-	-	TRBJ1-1	TGCGCCAGCAGCCAAGCGTCGACAGGTCTTGAAGCTTTCTTT	CASSQASTGLEAFF
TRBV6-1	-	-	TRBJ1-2	TGTGCCAGCAGTGAGGACAGCTATGGCTACACCTTC	CASSEDSYGYTF
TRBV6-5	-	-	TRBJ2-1	TGTGCCAGCAGTTACTCGGGTCTCGAGCAGTTCTTC	CASSYSGLEQFF
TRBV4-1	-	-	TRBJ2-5	TGCGCCAGCAGCCAAACAGCGGGACAGAGAATGGAGACCCAGTACTTC	CASSQTAGQRMETQYF
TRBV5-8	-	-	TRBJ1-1	TGTGCCAGCAGTCAGGCGGTGCTGGCTGAAGCTTTCTTT	CASSQAVLAEAFF
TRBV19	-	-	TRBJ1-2	TGTGCCAGTAGCGGGTTCCTCTATGGCTACACCTTC	CASSGFLYGYTF
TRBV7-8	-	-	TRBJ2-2	TGTGCCAGCAGCTCTACAGGACCGAACACCGGGGAGCTGTTTTTT	CASSSTGPNTGELFF
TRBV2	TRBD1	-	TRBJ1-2	TGTGCCAGCAGAGGGGGATGGGACAGGGAACACAGCTACACCTTC	CASRGGWDREHSYTF
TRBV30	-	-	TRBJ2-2	TGTGCCTGGAACGGGCCCACCGGGGAGCTGTTTTTT	CAWNGPTGELFF
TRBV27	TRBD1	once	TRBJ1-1	TGTGCCAGCAGTTGGACAGGCCTGGAGCCTGAAGCTTTCTTT	CASSWTGLEPEAFF
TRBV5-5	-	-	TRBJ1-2	TGTGCCAGCAGCCCCTCGGGGAGCGGATTCTATGGCTACACCTTC	CASSPSGSGFYGYTF
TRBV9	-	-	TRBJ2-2	TGTGCCAGCAGCGTAAACACCGGGGAGCTGTTTTTT	CASSVNTGELFF
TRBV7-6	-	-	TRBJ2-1	TGTGCCAGCAGCTTAGGGACGAGGAACAATGAGCAGTTCTTC	CASSLGTRNNEQFF
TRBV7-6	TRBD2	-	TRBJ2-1	TGTGCCAGCAGCTCCCCGGGACTAGCGGTATACAATGAGCAGTTCTTC	CASSSPGLAVYNEQFF
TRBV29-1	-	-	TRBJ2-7	TGCAGCGTTGAAGAGGCGAACTACGAGCAGTACTTC	CSVEEANYEQYF
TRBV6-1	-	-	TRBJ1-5	TGTGCCAGCAGTGAGTGGCGGAGGAGCAATCAGCCCCAGCATTTT	CASSEWRRSNQPQHF
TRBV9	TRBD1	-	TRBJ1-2	TGTGCCAGCAGCGGGGACAGCTATGGCTACACCTTC	CASSGDSYGYTF
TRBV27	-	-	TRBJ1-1	TGTGCCAGCAGTTTTCGCCCAGACACTGAAGCTTTCTTT	CASSFRPDTEAFF
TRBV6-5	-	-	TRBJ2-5	TGTGCCAGCAGCCCTACAGGGTATGGGGAGACCCAGTACTTC	CASSPTGYGETQYF
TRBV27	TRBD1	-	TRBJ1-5	TGTGCCAGCAGCTTTAGCTCGGACAGGAACAATCAGCCCCAGCATTTT	CASSFSSDRNNQPQHF
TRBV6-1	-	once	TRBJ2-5	TGTGCCAGCAGTGAATATACGGCGGGACGGGGGACCCAGTACTTC	CASSEYTAGRGTQYF
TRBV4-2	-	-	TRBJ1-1	TGTGCCAGCAGCCGAACCTTCGGACTGGGAAAGATCACTGAAGCTTTCTTT	CASSRTFGLGKITEAFF